One and the same sample provided the 7 T cell receptor beta chains below, sequenced in a study of STAT5B mutations in CD4+ large granular lymphocyte leukemia. Sequencing was performed with immunoSEQ multiplex PCR; in TCRdb, only in-frame clones are kept and a portion is missing. Altogether 20,000 or so clones are present, 70% to 85% being singletons, with the ten largest covering 4% to 5%. Sample: CD4+ T cells from blood buffy coats. Receptors originate from a human donor in good health.

The chain combines TRBV9 with TRBJ2-3; D remains ambiguous. The ends were cut back, 0 bases at V and 0 bases at J, with 5 bases in the middle. In germline, CDR1 is SGDLS, CDR2 YYNGEE. The CDR3 runs to 14 residues. The CDR3 protein is CASSVEASTDTQYF. The CDR3 DNA reads as TGTGCCAGCAGCGTAGAGGCAAGCACAGATACGCAGTATTTT. The whole variable domain, remainder taken from reference TRBV9 and TRBJ2-3, is DSGVTQTPKHLITATGQRVTLRCSPRSGDLSVYWYQQSLDQGLQFLIQYYNGEERAKGNILERFSAQQFPDLHSELNLSSLELGDSALYFCASSVEASTDTQYFGPGTRLTVL.

This clone was detected only a few times. This rearrangement joins TRBV10-1 to TRBJ2-1; 14 bases map to TRBD2. CDR1 WNHNN and CDR2 SYGVQD come from the germline V gene (reference sequence). Trimming took 3 bases from V and 12 from J; bases not matched to a gene: 7. The CDR3 sequence is 15 residues long. The CDR3 bases are TGCGCCAGCAGTGATAGGAGACTAGCGGGAGGGCTGCAGTTCTTC. Amino acids: CASSDRRLAGGLQFF.

In its sample, this clone was seen a few times. The chain uses TRBV11-2 and TRBJ2-7; D is unresolved. Per the germline V gene, CDR1 is SGHAT and CDR2 is FQNNGV. The V and J ends lost 4 bases and 6 bases respectively, with 7 bases between them. The CDR3 length is 11 residues. The CDR3 spells CASSSPFEQYF. The CDR3 DNA reads TGTGCCAGCAGCTCCCCATTCGAGCAGTACTTC. The entire variable domain, with the rest obtained from reference TRBV11-2 and TRBJ2-7, is as follows: EAGVAQSPRYKIIEKRQSVAFWCNPISGHATLYWYQQILGQGPKLLIQFQNNGVVDDSQLPKDRFSAERLKGVDSTLKIQPAKLEDSAVYLCASSSPFEQYFGPGTRLTVT.

This chain uses TRBV6-5 with TRBJ2-3, with D perhaps given as TRBD1 or TRBD2 (5 bases each). The CDR3 sequence is 13 residues long. From germline, CDR1 is MNHEY and CDR2 SVGAGI. V gave up 4 bases and J gave up 6 bases, with 11 bases separating them. CDR3 sequence: CASSSPREDTQYF. The DNA of the CDR3 is TGTGCCAGCAGTTCCCCCAGGGAGGATACGCAGTATTTT.

V is TRBV7-2 and J is TRBJ2-5; 12 bases line up with TRBD2. Germline-derived CDR1 and CDR2 are SGHTA and FQGNSA. The CDR3 has 18 residues. The junction had 12 bases not matched to a gene; V was cut back by 5 bases and J by 2 bases. The CDR3 DNA follows: TGTGCCAGCAGCGAAATGGGACTAGCGGGTGGAGGACAAGAGACCCAGTACTTC. Protein: CASSEMGLAGGGQETQYF. The complete variable domain, with remaining parts taken from reference TRBV7-2 and TRBJ2-5, reads GAGVSQSPSNKVTEKGKDVELRCDPISGHTALYWYRQSLGQGLEFLIYFQGNSAPDKSGLPSDRFSAERTGGSVSTLTIQRTQQEDSAVYLCASSEMGLAGGGQETQYFGPGTRLLVL.

The rearrangement uses TRBV6-5 and TRBJ2-1, with 11 bases identical to TRBD1. The CDR3 contains 14 residues. Germline V gene data show CDR1 as MNHEY and CDR2 as SVGAGI. The ends lost 6 bases at V and 6 bases at J; junction bases unmatched: 4. CDR3 amino acids: CASRSGTGGNEQFF. CDR3 bases: TGTGCCAGCAGGTCCGGGACAGGGGGCAATGAGCAGTTCTTC.

This chain connects TRBV6-5 to TRBJ1-5; D unresolved. Per the germline V gene, CDR1 is MNHEY and CDR2 is SVGAGI. The ends were cut back, 3 bases at V and 5 bases at J, with 8 bases in the middle. This CDR3 has 13 amino acids. The CDR3 region has the DNA TGTGCCAGCAGTTATGGGTTAGATCAGCCCCAGCATTTT. Translating it yields CASSYGLDQPQHF.